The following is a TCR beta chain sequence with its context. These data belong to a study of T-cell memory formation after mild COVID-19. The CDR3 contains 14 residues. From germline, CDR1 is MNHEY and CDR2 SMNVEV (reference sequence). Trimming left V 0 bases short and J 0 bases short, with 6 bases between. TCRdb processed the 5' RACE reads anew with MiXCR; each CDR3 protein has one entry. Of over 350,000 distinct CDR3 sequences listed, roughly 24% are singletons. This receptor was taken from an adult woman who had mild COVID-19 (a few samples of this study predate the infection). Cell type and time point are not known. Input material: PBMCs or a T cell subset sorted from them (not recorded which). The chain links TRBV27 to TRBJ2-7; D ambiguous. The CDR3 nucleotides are TGTGCCAGCAGTTTATCGGTACGCTCCTACGAGCAGTACTTC. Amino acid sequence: CASSLSVRSYEQYF.